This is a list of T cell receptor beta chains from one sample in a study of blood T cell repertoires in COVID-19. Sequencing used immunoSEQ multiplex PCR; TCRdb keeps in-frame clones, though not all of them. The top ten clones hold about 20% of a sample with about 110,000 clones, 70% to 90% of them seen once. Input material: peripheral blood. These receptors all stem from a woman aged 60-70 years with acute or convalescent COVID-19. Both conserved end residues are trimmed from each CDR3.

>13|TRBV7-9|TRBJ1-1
ASSLVTGGLTEAF
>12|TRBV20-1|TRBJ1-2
SASRQVVNYGYT
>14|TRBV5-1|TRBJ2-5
ASSLTASGGQETQY
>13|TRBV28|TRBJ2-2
ASSWRTRNTGELF
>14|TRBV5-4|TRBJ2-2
ASSLARQENTGELF
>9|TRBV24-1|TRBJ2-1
ATSDYEEQF
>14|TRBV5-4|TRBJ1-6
ASSLGAGSFNSPLH
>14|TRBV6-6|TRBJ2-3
ASSNPTAVSTDTQY
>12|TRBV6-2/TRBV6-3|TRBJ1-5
ASSLTGGGSPQH
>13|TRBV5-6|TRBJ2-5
ASSFPRRDKETQY
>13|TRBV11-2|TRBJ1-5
ASSPQTGGNQPQH
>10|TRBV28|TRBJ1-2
ASSVIDSGYT
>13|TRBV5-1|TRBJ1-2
ASSLALTDNYGYT
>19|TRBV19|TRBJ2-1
ASSKALQGAAGGSGSPEQF
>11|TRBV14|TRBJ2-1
ASRAQGATEQF
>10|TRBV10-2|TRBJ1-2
ASLLGGEGYT
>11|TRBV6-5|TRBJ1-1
ASRGLTGDEAF
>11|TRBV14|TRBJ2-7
ASSGRDRGGQY
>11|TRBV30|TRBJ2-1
AWSVVSQNEQF
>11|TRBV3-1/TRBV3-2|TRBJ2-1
ASSQGTSGEQF
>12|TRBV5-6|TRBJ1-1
ASSLDEPNTEAF
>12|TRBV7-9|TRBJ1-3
ATRQGPSGNTIY
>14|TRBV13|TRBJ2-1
ASSVRPGVITYEQF
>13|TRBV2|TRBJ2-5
ASSYPGTAKETQY
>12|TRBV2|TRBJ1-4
ASSVRGWEEKLF
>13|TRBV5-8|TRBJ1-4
ASSLEVGGNEKLF
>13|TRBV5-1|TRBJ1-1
ASSSEPGLNTEAF
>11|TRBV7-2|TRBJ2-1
ASSLVGRAEQF
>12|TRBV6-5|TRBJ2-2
ASSLPGNTGELF
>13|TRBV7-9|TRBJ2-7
ASSRTASGYYEQY
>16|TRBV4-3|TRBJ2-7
ASSQATGGPGGSYEQY